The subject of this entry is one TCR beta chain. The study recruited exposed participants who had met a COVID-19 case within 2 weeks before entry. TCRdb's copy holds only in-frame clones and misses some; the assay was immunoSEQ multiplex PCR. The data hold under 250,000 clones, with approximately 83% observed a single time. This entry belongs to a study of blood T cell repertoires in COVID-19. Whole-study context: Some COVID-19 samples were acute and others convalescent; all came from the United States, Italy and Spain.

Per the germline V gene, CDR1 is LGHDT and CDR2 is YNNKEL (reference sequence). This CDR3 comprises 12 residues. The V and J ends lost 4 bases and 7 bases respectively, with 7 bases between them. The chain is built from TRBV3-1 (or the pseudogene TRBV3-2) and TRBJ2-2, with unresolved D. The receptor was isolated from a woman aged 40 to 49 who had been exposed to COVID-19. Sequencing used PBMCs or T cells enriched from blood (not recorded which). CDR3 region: CASSLLVGELFF. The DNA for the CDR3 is TGTGCCAGCAGCCTTTTAGTCGGGGAGCTGTTTTTT.